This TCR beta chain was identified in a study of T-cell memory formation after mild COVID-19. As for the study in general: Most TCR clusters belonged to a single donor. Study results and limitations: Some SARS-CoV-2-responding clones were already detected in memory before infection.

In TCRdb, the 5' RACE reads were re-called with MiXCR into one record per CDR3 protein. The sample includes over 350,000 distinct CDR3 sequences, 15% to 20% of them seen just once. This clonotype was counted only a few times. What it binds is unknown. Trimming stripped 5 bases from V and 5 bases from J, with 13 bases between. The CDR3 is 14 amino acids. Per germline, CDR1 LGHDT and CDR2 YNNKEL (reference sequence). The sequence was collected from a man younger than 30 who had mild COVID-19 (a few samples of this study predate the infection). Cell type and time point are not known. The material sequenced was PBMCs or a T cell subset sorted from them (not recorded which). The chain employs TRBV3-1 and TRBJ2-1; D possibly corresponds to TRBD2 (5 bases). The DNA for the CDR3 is TGTGCCAGCAGCAAGCCGGGAAGACACAATGAGCAGTTCTTC. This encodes CASSKPGRHNEQFF.